This T cell receptor beta chain stems from a study of T-cell reconstitution after alpha-beta-depleted transplantation in children. Broader study findings: About two months after transplant, alpha-beta T cells reportedly came from several hundred expanded graft clones.

In this sample, this clonotype turned up many times. The antigen remains unidentified. The TCRbeta library was prepared with unique molecular identifiers. TCRdb reprocessed the PCR reads with MiXCR, giving one entry per CDR3 protein. The data contain hundreds of thousands of distinct CDR3 sequences, around 12% of them singletons. Per germline, CDR1 SGHVS and CDR2 FQNEAQ. After removal of 5 bases from V and 2 bases from J, the junction contained 8 bases not matched to a gene. CDR3 length: 16 residues. Sequencing was performed on PBMCs, taken before TCRalphabeta/CD19-depleted stem cell transplant. The gene calls are TRBV7-8 and TRBJ1-5, with 8 bases that match TRBD1. The TCR comes from a girl aged 2-9 years with congenital amegakaryocytic thrombocytopenia, due to receive a stem cell transplant. CDR3 nucleotide sequence: TGTGCCAGCAGCCTGGTACAGGGGGTCGGCAATCAGCCCCAGCATTTT. Its protein product is CASSLVQGVGNQPQHF.